This is a list of T cell receptor beta chains from one sample in a study of blood T cell repertoires in COVID-19. The protocol was immunoSEQ multiplex PCR, while the TCRdb copy is restricted to in-frame clones and leaves out a portion. This sample carries about 190,000 clones, about nine tenths of them seen once, and the ten largest clones take about 7%. The sequencing input was peripheral blood. The source is a middle-aged man with acute or convalescent COVID-19. Each CDR3 is given with its conserved first and last residue. Each record gives: D gene, V gene, J gene, clone size, CDR3 protein, CDR3 DNA. D genes are given only for firm matches. Clone size appears in some rows only: once, few, many, or a class for an expanded clone.

>-|TRBV11-3|TRBJ1-1|few
CASSTTDSTEAFF
TGTGCCAGCAGCACGACAGATAGCACTGAAGCTTTCTTT
>TRBD1|TRBV5-1|TRBJ2-5|-
CASSRGQGAETQYF
TGCGCCAGCAGCCGGGGACAGGGTGCAGAGACCCAGTACTTC
>-|TRBV24-1|TRBJ2-7|once
CATSDFIGNEQYF
TGTGCCACCAGTGATTTTATCGGGAACGAGCAGTACTTC
>TRBD1|TRBV28|TRBJ1-3|-
CASSGTGGSGNTIYF
TGTGCCAGCAGTGGGACAGGGGGCTCTGGAAACACCATATATTTT
>TRBD2|TRBV5-1|TRBJ2-5|-
CASSGQRGPQETQYF
TGCGCCAGCAGCGGGCAGCGGGGGCCACAAGAGACCCAGTACTTC
>-|TRBV28|TRBJ1-2|-
CASLVDRGAGGYTF
TGTGCCAGCCTAGTCGATCGGGGGGCGGGTGGCTACACCTTC
>TRBD2|TRBV7-2|TRBJ2-3|-
CASSPGTSVTQYF
TGTGCCAGCAGCCCAGGGACTAGCGTAACGCAGTATTTT
>TRBD1|TRBV4-1|TRBJ1-4|-
CASSQDLGQGVGEKLFF
TGCGCCAGCAGCCAAGATCTGGGACAGGGTGTTGGTGAAAAACTGTTTTTT
>-|TRBV2|TRBJ2-2|few
CASSERGLSSLVFF
TGTGCCAGCAGTGAAAGGGGTCTCTCCTCTCTGGTGTTTTTT
>TRBD1|TRBV28|TRBJ2-7|-
CASSPGQSYEQYF
TGTGCCAGCAGTCCGGGACAGTCCTACGAGCAGTACTTC
>-|TRBV7-2|TRBJ2-2|-
CASSIQGGAGELFF
TGTGCCAGCAGCATACAGGGGGGGGCCGGGGAGCTGTTTTTT
>TRBD2|TRBV5-4|TRBJ2-3|-
CASSPSAGGSTDTQYF
TGTGCCAGCAGCCCTAGCGCGGGGGGCAGCACAGATACGCAGTATTTT
>TRBD1|TRBV11-2|TRBJ2-3|-
CASSWGTDDTDTQYF
TGTGCCAGCAGCTGGGGGACAGATGACACAGATACGCAGTATTTT
>-|TRBV7-8|TRBJ2-5|-
CASSSGVRVEETQYF
TGTGCCAGCAGCTCAGGGGTGCGGGTGGAAGAGACCCAGTACTTC
>-|TRBV7-2|TRBJ1-3|-
CASSLGGGSGNTIYF
TGTGCCAGCAGCTTAGGGGGGGGCTCTGGAAACACCATATATTTT
>-|TRBV29-1|TRBJ1-2|once
CSVPFNYGYTF
TGCAGCGTTCCCTTTAACTATGGCTACACCTTC
>-|TRBV6-6|TRBJ2-7|-
CASSPPGNSYEQYF
TGTGCCAGCAGCCCTCCCGGTAACTCCTACGAGCAGTACTTC
>TRBD1|TRBV7-2|TRBJ2-7|-
CASSLVGQGVYEQYF
TGTGCCAGCAGCTTAGTGGGACAGGGGGTCTACGAGCAGTACTTC
>TRBD1|TRBV27|TRBJ2-7|-
CASSLTGAYEQYF
TGTGCCAGCAGTTTGACAGGGGCCTACGAGCAGTACTTC
>TRBD1|TRBV10-3|TRBJ2-3|-
CAISRRQGDGDTQYF
TGTGCCATCAGTCGGAGACAGGGAGATGGAGATACGCAGTATTTT
>-|TRBV21-1|TRBJ2-7|-
CASSKIFPAGTPYEQYF
TGTGCCAGCAGCAAAATTTTCCCTGCCGGGACACCCTACGAGCAGTACTTC
>TRBD2|TRBV5-1|TRBJ2-5|-
CASLLAGASGETQYF
TGCGCCAGCCTCCTAGCGGGGGCGTCTGGGGAGACCCAGTACTTC
>TRBD1|TRBV5-4|TRBJ1-1|-
CASSPIGGTAEAFF
TGTGCCAGCAGCCCAATAGGGGGGACAGCTGAAGCTTTCTTT
>-|TRBV12-3/TRBV12-4|TRBJ1-3|-
CASSLSGSSIYF
TGTGCCAGCAGTTTATCTGGCAGTTCCATATATTTT
>-|TRBV19|TRBJ2-3|once
CASSRTGGRPDTQYF
TGTGCCAGTAGTAGGACTGGAGGGAGGCCAGATACGCAGTATTTT
>TRBD2|TRBV6-6|TRBJ2-1|-
CASSHLAESYNEQFF
TGTGCCAGCAGTCACCTAGCGGAGTCCTACAATGAGCAGTTCTTC
>-|TRBV12-5|TRBJ2-7|once
CASGLAYEQYF
TGTGCTAGTGGTTTGGCATACGAGCAGTACTTC
>-|TRBV7-2|TRBJ1-2|-
CASSSIGQLGGYTF
TGTGCCAGCAGCTCAATCGGACAGTTAGGTGGCTACACCTTC
>-|TRBV24-1|TRBJ1-2|many
CATSQGHGYTF
TGTGCCACCAGTCAGGGTCACGGCTACACCTTC
>-|TRBV6-1|TRBJ1-6|few
CASSEGEGSYNSPLHF
TGTGCCAGCAGTGAAGGGGAGGGCTCCTATAATTCACCCCTCCACTTT
>TRBD1|TRBV14|TRBJ2-5|-
CASSQLTGTGETQYF
TGTGCCAGCAGCCAACTGACAGGGACGGGAGAGACCCAGTACTTC
>-|TRBV6-5|TRBJ1-1|-
CASNYGLNTEAFF
TGTGCCAGCAACTACGGATTGAACACTGAAGCTTTCTTT
>TRBD2|TRBV4-2|TRBJ2-5|-
CASSQTGSSGGETQYF
TGTGCCAGCAGCCAAACCGGCAGTAGCGGGGGAGAGACCCAGTACTTC
>-|TRBV9|TRBJ1-2|-
CASSLLGGNYGYTF
TGTGCCAGCAGCCTCCTGGGGGGTAACTATGGCTACACCTTC
>-|TRBV29-1|TRBJ2-5|-
CSVLPQDKETQYF
TGCAGCGTGCTACCACAGGACAAAGAGACCCAGTACTTC
>-|TRBV11-2|TRBJ2-1|once
CASSRVLGYGEQFF
TGTGCCAGCAGCCGGGTTCTGGGTTACGGTGAGCAGTTCTTC
>-|TRBV13|TRBJ2-7|once
CASSPISGGKYEQYF
TGTGCCAGCAGCCCTATCTCTGGCGGGAAATACGAGCAGTACTTC
>-|TRBV27|TRBJ1-2|-
CAASATPPGVYGYTF
TGTGCCGCCTCGGCCACCCCTCCGGGAGTTTATGGCTACACCTTC
>-|TRBV5-1|TRBJ2-1|-
CASSLYGEAYNEQFF
TGCGCCAGCAGCTTGTACGGAGAGGCCTACAATGAGCAGTTCTTC
>TRBD1|TRBV10-3|TRBJ2-7|-
CAISEDRVYEQYF
TGTGCCATCAGTGAGGACAGGGTCTACGAGCAGTACTTC